This TCR beta chain appears in the sequencing data of a study of blood T cell repertoires in COVID-19. Study-level information: COVID-19 samples collected from the United States, Italy and Spain covered acute and convalescent phases.

The protocol was immunoSEQ multiplex PCR, while the TCRdb copy is restricted to in-frame clones and leaves out a portion. The sample carries 330,000 or so clones, around 90% recorded once. The CDR3 spans 16 residues. CDR1 and CDR2 (germline): SGDLS, YYNGEE. Trimming cost V 0 bases and J 3 bases, with 13 bases left between them. The source is a man aged 25-45 years with COVID-19, enrolled during active disease. The sample consisted of peripheral blood. The genes are TRBV9 and TRBJ2-1; TRBD2 might be the D (6 bases). CDR3 amino acids: CASSVVGDSLYNEQFF. The CDR3 DNA reads as TGTGCCAGCAGCGTAGTTGGGGACTCCCTCTACAATGAGCAGTTCTTC.